These 17 T cell receptor beta chains were sequenced from one sample in a study of blood T cell repertoires in COVID-19 (dated by TCRdb to 2020 to 2022). Library creation used the immunoSEQ multiplex PCR assay. The immuneACCESS repertoire file appears here via TCRdb, limited to in-frame rearrangements. These files lack a portion of the clones; in checked studies, under half of the deficit traces to unresolved V genes, and the cause of the others is not known. This sample lists more than 70,000 clones; 75% to 85% were detected once. The top ten hold about a tenth of the sample. The sequenced sample consisted of peripheral blood. The receptors were gathered from an older woman with acute or convalescent COVID-19.

The gene calls are TRBV5-1 and TRBJ2-5, with D uncertain. V shed 4 bases and J shed 2 bases, with 18 bases lying between them. The CDR3 sequence is 16 residues long. Germline assignment: CDR1 SGHRS and CDR2 YFSETQ. The CDR3: CASSQQSRNRQETQYF. The CDR3 nucleotides are TGCGCCAGCAGCCAACAATCTAGAAACCGACAAGAGACCCAGTACTTC.

This sequence joins TRBV25-1 and TRBJ2-2, with 9 positions matching TRBD1. V lost 8 bases, J lost 3 bases, and 4 bases stayed unmatched. The germline V gene has CDR1 MGHDK and CDR2 SYGVNS. This CDR3 spans 14 amino acids. The CDR3 DNA reads as TGTGCCAGCCGTCGACAGGGGGACACCGGGGAGCTGTTTTTT. Protein sequence: CASRRQGDTGELFF.

The rearrangement links TRBV13 to TRBJ2-7; tentatively, D is TRBD2 (7 bases). The length of the CDR3 is 16 residues. Per germline, CDR1 PRHDT and CDR2 FYEKMQ (reference sequence). Trimming took off 5 bases at V and 3 bases at J, with 20 bases between the two ends. CDR3 nucleotides: TGTGCCAGCAGCCCCCTGGGTAGGGGGGAGGGCTACGAGCAGTACTTC. Its translation: CASSPLGRGEGYEQYF.

The CDR3 spells CATKRVSTDTQYF. The DNA of the CDR3 is TGTGCCACCAAGCGGGTCAGCACAGATACGCAGTATTTT. V is TRBV19 and J is TRBJ2-3; tentatively, D is TRBD2 (6 bases). The V end was cut by 10 bases, the J end by 0 bases, with 11 bases between. CDR1 LNHDA and CDR2 SQIVND come from the germline V gene (reference sequence). The CDR3 runs 13 residues.

The rearrangement links TRBV5-1 to TRBJ2-3; maybe TRBD2 (6 bases). Germline V gives CDR1 SGHRS, CDR2 YFSETQ. CDR3 length equals 15 residues. The V gene lost 3 bases and the J gene lost 0 bases, with 11 bases spanning the gap. CDR3 bases: TGCGCCAGCAGCTCGGTTGCGGGAAGCACAGATACGCAGTATTTT. Its translation: CASSSVAGSTDTQYF.

The V and J genes are TRBV6-5 and TRBJ2-5, with 10 bases fitting TRBD1. The CDR3 is 15 amino acids. Germline values: CDR1 MNHEY, CDR2 SVGAGI. J lost 2 bases, V lost 6 bases, and 6 bases had no gene match. The CDR3 bases are TGTGCCAGCAGCCACGGGACAGGGGCACAAGAGACCCAGTACTTC. Its translation: CASSHGTGAQETQYF.

The chain has TRBV27 and TRBJ1-5; 7 bases are a match to TRBD1. There are 14 residues in the CDR3. CDR1 and CDR2 from the germline V gene are MNHEY and SMNVEV (reference sequence). Trimming cost V 6 bases and J 3 bases; bases outside gene matches: 5. CDR3 DNA: TGTGCCAGCAGGAAGGGGGCCAACAATCAGCCCCAGCATTTT. As protein: CASRKGANNQPQHF.

The rearrangement joins TRBV21-1 to TRBJ2-1; the table assigns TRBD1, which was not confirmed against the DNA. TRBV21-1 is tagged as a pseudogene. The CDR3 is 18 residues long. CDR3 DNA: TGTGCCAGCAGCAAACTTGGGCGACCGAGAGCCTCCTACAATGAGCAGTTCTTC. It is translated as CASSKLGRPRASYNEQFF.

The chain recombines TRBV5-1 with TRBJ2-3, with 8 nucleotides matching TRBD1. Per the germline V gene, CDR1 is SGHRS and CDR2 is YFSETQ. V trimming: 2 bases; J trimming: 3 bases; junction bases outside the gene matches: 5. The CDR3 sequence is 15 residues long. CDR3 residues: CASSLRTGMTDTQYF. The CDR3 nucleotides are TGCGCCAGCAGCTTAAGGACAGGGATGACAGATACGCAGTATTTT.

The CDR3 DNA sequence: TGTGCCAGCAGTCCGGGACTAGCGGGAGCTGGGGCCAACGTCCTGACTTTC. This translates into CASSPGLAGAGANVLTF. The chain couples TRBV6-6 to TRBJ2-6, with 14 bases matching TRBD2. With V trimmed by 5 bases and J by 2 bases, 2 bases remained unmatched. Per germline, CDR1 MNHNY and CDR2 SVGAGI (reference sequence). The CDR3 is 17 residues long.

This chain joins TRBV11-1 and TRBJ2-3; 13 bases match TRBD2. Germline assignment: CDR1 SGHAT and CDR2 FQDESV (reference sequence). The CDR3 runs to 15 residues. V was clipped by 5 bases and J by 4 bases; unmatched bases: 3. CDR3 sequence: CASSRTSGSSDTQYF. DNA for the CDR3: TGTGCCAGCAGCCGGACTAGCGGGAGTTCAGATACGCAGTATTTT. The full variable domain, its missing parts supplied by reference TRBV11-1 and TRBJ2-3, is EAEVAQSPRYKITEKSQAVAFWCDPISGHATLYWYRQILGQGPELLVQFQDESVVDDSQLPKDRFSAERLKGVDSTLKIQPAELGDSAMYLCASSRTSGSSDTQYFGPGTRLTVL.

The chain couples TRBV2 to TRBJ1-1; the D is unclear. CDR3 length: 16 amino acids. Germline CDR1 and CDR2: SNHLY and FYNNEI. Trimming took off 0 bases at V and 0 bases at J, with 11 bases between the two ends. The CDR3 DNA reads TGTGCCAGCAGTGAAGCGCTTCCGGGGATGAACACTGAAGCTTTCTTT. This translates into CASSEALPGMNTEAFF.

J is TRBJ2-7 and V is TRBV2; no reliable D call. CDR1 and CDR2 from the germline V gene are SNHLY and FYNNEI. Between the trimmed V and J ends, which lost 6 bases and 0 bases, there was a span of 6 bases. The CDR3 contains 12 residues. CDR3 DNA: TGTGCCAGCAGCTTTAGCTCCTACGAGCAGTACTTC. Translated, it gives CASSFSSYEQYF.

The chain employs TRBV10-2 and TRBJ1-1, with D possibly matching TRBD1 (6 bases). The germline V gene encodes CDR1 WSHSY and CDR2 SAAADI. There are 15 residues in the CDR3. The V end lost 7 bases, the J end lost 0 bases, and 15 bases lay between the germline ends. CDR3 protein: CASIQGKGMNTEAFF. The CDR3 nucleotides are TGCGCCAGCATCCAGGGGAAGGGCATGAACACTGAAGCTTTCTTT.

The rearrangement joins TRBV6-2 or TRBV6-3 to TRBJ2-5; D is uncertain. This CDR3 region has 11 residues. The ends were cut back, 2 bases at V and 10 bases at J, with 8 bases in the middle. CDR1 and CDR2 (germline): MNHEY, SVGEGT. This chain's CDR3 is CASSYPNVQYF. The CDR3 DNA reads TGTGCCAGCAGTTACCCCAATGTCCAGTACTTC.

The chain has TRBV3-1 (or the pseudogene TRBV3-2) and TRBJ2-7; TRBD2 matches at 11 bases. This CDR3 has 17 residues. After removal of 4 bases from V and 2 bases from J, the junction contained 10 bases not matched to a gene. Germline CDR1 and CDR2: LGHDT and YNNKEL (reference sequence). The chain's CDR3 is CASSLGLAGGRAYEQYF. The CDR3 nucleotides are TGTGCCAGCAGCCTTGGACTAGCGGGTGGGCGAGCCTACGAGCAGTACTTC.

The V gene is TRBV29-1, the J gene TRBJ1-2; D is perhaps TRBD1 (5 bases). The CDR3 is made up of 13 amino acids. The ends were cut back, 1 base at V and 4 bases at J, with 10 bases in the middle. The germline V gene encodes CDR1 SQVTM and CDR2 ANQGSEA. The CDR3 DNA reads TGCAGCGTTGAAGGGCAGGGCACCTATGGCTACACCTTC. It encodes CSVEGQGTYGYTF.